This record covers a single T cell receptor beta chain. Its target is unknown. The Oncomine TCR Beta short-read assay was applied to DNA of cultured CD4+ T cells. TCRdb used MiXCR to reprocess the PCR reads, holding one entry per CDR3 protein. Of 4,000 to 5,000 distinct CDR3 sequences in the sample, approximately 30% are singletons; the top ten hold around 25%. The data originate from a study of vaccination and CD4 T cells after COVID-19. Looking at the study overall: Six males and four females constituted the convalescent cohort, two of whom were Hispanic.

As to treatment: roughly ten-day PBMC culture with coronavirus spike peptide pools or control peptides (ViraFEST assay). It was before the COVID-19 pandemic (2011-2018) that the unexposed donor's CD4+ T cells were collected. Sequenced input: CD4+ T cells from blood, cultured in vitro. The sequence came from a human donor in good health.

The CDR3 sequence: CASSLVSETDTQYF. CDR3 coding DNA: TGCGCCAGCAGCTTGGTCTCCGAGACAGATACGCAGTATTTT. The chain has TRBV5-1 and TRBJ2-3; D not certain. The CDR3 has 14 amino acids. V was clipped by 0 bases and J by 3 bases, with 8 bases between them. Germline V gene data show CDR1 as SGHRS and CDR2 as YFSETQ. The whole variable domain, remainder taken from reference TRBV5-1 and TRBJ2-3, is KAGVTQTPRYLIKTRGQQVTLSCSPISGHRSVSWYQQTPGQGLQFLFEYFSETQRNKGNFPGRFSGRQFSNSRSEMNVSTLELGDSALYLCASSLVSETDTQYFGPGTRLTVL.